This section outlines one TCR beta chain sequence together with its context. How the authors handled the data: Cell counts per sample came from amplifying reference gene primers. The assay was immunoSEQ multiplex PCR, and TCRdb's table has in-frame clones only and misses some. That table supplies the V and J calls and clone size; D and trimming were determined from the DNA. The data contain 7,500 to 8,000 clones, around 88% of them singletons. This record comes from a study of blood T cell repertoires in COVID-19. Turning to the study itself: The United States, Italy and Spain were the sources of the acute and convalescent COVID-19 samples. Nucleic acid was either cDNA or gDNA, and it came from T cells, B-cell-depleted T cells, or PBMCs.

Per germline, CDR1 SGHTA and CDR2 FQGNSA. V gave up 4 bases and J gave up 8 bases; unmatched junction bases: 9. The CDR3 loop spans 14 amino acids. The source material was peripheral blood. The TCR sequence derives from a woman aged 60-75 years with active COVID-19. The rearrangement uses TRBV7-2 and TRBJ1-2; TRBD1 matches 8 bases. CDR3 loop: CASSSADQGAGYTF. In nucleotides, the CDR3 is TGTGCCAGCAGCTCAGCGGACCAGGGGGCCGGCTACACCTTC. The whole variable domain, filled in from reference TRBV7-2 and TRBJ1-2, reads GAGVSQSPSNKVTEKGKDVELRCDPISGHTALYWYRQSLGQGLEFLIYFQGNSAPDKSGLPSDRFSAERTGGSVSTLTIQRTQQEDSAVYLCASSSADQGAGYTFGSGTRLTVV.